These T cell receptor beta chains were read from a single sample in a study of response to subunit inactivated influenza vaccine. A single record per CDR3 protein comes from TCRdb applying MiXCR to the RT-PCR reads. Among almost 600,000 distinct CDR3 sequences listed, 14% were seen once. The sample consisted of PBMCs from blood, taken about 11 days after vaccination. The receptors here all came from a man between 50 and 59 years old who received an inactivated influenza vaccine. Each CDR3 is given with its conserved first and last residue. D genes are given only for firm matches. The size of a clone is reported for some rows only, either as once, few or many, or as a class for expanded clones.

cdr3_nt,cdr3_aa,d_call,clone_size,j_call,v_call
TGTGCCAGCGGACAGGCGTCAGCTAACTATGGCTACACCTTC,CASGQASANYGYTF,TRBD1,NA,TRBJ1-2,TRBV2
TGTGCCAGCAGCAAACTCACTTCGACTAGCGGGGAAGAGACCCAGTACTTC,CASSKLTSTSGEETQYF,TRBD2,many,TRBJ2-5,TRBV2
TGCAGTGCCAAGGACCCTCAGGGTCAGCCCCAGCATTTT,CSAKDPQGQPQHF,NA,few,TRBJ1-5,TRBV20-1
TGTGCCAGCAGCCAACAAATGGGATCCGAGCAGTACTTC,CASSQQMGSEQYF,NA,NA,TRBJ2-7,TRBV3-1
TGCAGTGCTGGAGGACTAGCGGGAGTTTCAGATACGCAGTATTTT,CSAGGLAGVSDTQYF,TRBD2,few,TRBJ2-3,TRBV20-1
TGTGCCAGCAGTTTATCGAGGGGACTAGCGGGAGTAGGTGAGCAGTACTTC,CASSLSRGLAGVGEQYF,TRBD2,few,TRBJ2-7,TRBV27
TGTGCCAGCTCGGGTAGGACTAGATTAACTGAGCAGTTCTTC,CASSGRTRLTEQFF,TRBD2,few,TRBJ2-1,TRBV6-2/TRBV6-3
TGCAGTGCTAGGGTACTAGCATTAGGGACCGGGGAGCTGTTTTTT,CSARVLALGTGELFF,NA,NA,TRBJ2-2,TRBV20-1
TGCGCCAGCAGCACCGGACAGGATACGCAGTATTTT,CASSTGQDTQYF,NA,few,TRBJ2-3,TRBV5-1
TGCAGTGCTAGAGGTCCCAGGGATCTTTTAGAGACCCAGTACTTC,CSARGPRDLLETQYF,NA,few,TRBJ2-5,TRBV20-1
TGCGCCAGCAGCCAAGAGACAGGGGCGGGAGGCTACACCTTC,CASSQETGAGGYTF,TRBD1,few,TRBJ1-2,TRBV4-3
TGCGCCAGCAGCCTCGACAGGGTGGTTACCTATGGCTACACCTTC,CASSLDRVVTYGYTF,TRBD1,few,TRBJ1-2,TRBV4-3
TGTGCCAGCAGCTTGTCCTTAGTTCCTCGGGGGGGTCAAGAGACCCAGTACTTC,CASSLSLVPRGGQETQYF,TRBD2,few,TRBJ2-5,TRBV5-5
TGTGCCAGCAGTCAAGGGACTAGCGGGACCCTGACAATCTACGAGCAGTACTTC,CASSQGTSGTLTIYEQYF,TRBD2,few,TRBJ2-7,TRBV6-2/TRBV6-3
TGTGCCAGCAGCTTAAGACTAGCGGGGACCCGCACAGATACGCAGTATTTT,CASSLRLAGTRTDTQYF,TRBD2,NA,TRBJ2-3,TRBV7-8
TGCGCCAGCAGGGGGACTCTAGCGGGAGGCTACGAGCAGTACTTC,CASRGTLAGGYEQYF,TRBD2,NA,TRBJ2-7,TRBV5-1
TGCGCCAGCAGCCAAGAGTCCTCAGAGACCCAGTACTTC,CASSQESSETQYF,NA,few,TRBJ2-5,TRBV4-3
TGTGCCATCAGTGATTCAGCGGGGGCGGACCTCACCGGGGAGCTGTTTTTT,CAISDSAGADLTGELFF,TRBD2,few,TRBJ2-2,TRBV10-3
TGTGCCAGCAGAACCGGGACAGCTTCCTACGAGCAGTACTTC,CASRTGTASYEQYF,TRBD1,few,TRBJ2-7,TRBV28
TGCGCCAGCAGCACCGGGACAGACAATGAGCAGTTCTTC,CASSTGTDNEQFF,TRBD1,many,TRBJ2-1,TRBV5-1
TGTGCCAGCAGCTCCCGACAGGGATCAGGGGAGAACACTGAAGCTTTCTTT,CASSSRQGSGENTEAFF,TRBD1,few,TRBJ1-1,TRBV5-5
TGTGCCAGCAGCTGGCTCGACAGGGGTCAGACTGAAGCTTTCTTT,CASSWLDRGQTEAFF,TRBD1,many,TRBJ1-1,TRBV7-2
TGTGCCAGCAGCGCAGGGACTAGCGGGAGGAATGAGCAGTTCTTC,CASSAGTSGRNEQFF,TRBD2,few,TRBJ2-1,TRBV9
TGCAGTGCCGGGTCCTGGGCGGGCTCCTACGAGCAGTACTTC,CSAGSWAGSYEQYF,NA,many,TRBJ2-7,TRBV20-1
TGCGCCAGCAGCCAAGCGCCACAGGGGAACACCGGGGAGCTGTTTTTT,CASSQAPQGNTGELFF,NA,few,TRBJ2-2,TRBV4-3
TGTGCCAGCAGTCCACAGGGGATTCCCCATGGCTACACCTTC,CASSPQGIPHGYTF,TRBD1,few,TRBJ1-2,TRBV12-3/TRBV12-4
TGCGCCAGCAGCCAAGATCCCGGGAGGGATTCACCCCTCCACTTT,CASSQDPGRDSPLHF,NA,NA,TRBJ1-6,TRBV4-3
TGTGCCAGCAGCTTAGGCGGGGGAAGTGAAGCTTTCTTT,CASSLGGGSEAFF,NA,NA,TRBJ1-1,TRBV7-9
TGCAGTGCTAGTGTACTGAGCGGGACGGCAGATCAGCCCCAGCATTTT,CSASVLSGTADQPQHF,NA,few,TRBJ1-5,TRBV20-1
TGTGCCACCAGTGGATACACAGGGGGTCGATACGAGCAGTACTTC,CATSGYTGGRYEQYF,TRBD1,NA,TRBJ2-7,TRBV24-1
TGCGCCAGCAGCTCAGGCCCTTCGAATGAGCAGTTCTTC,CASSSGPSNEQFF,NA,few,TRBJ2-1,TRBV5-1
TGTGCCAGCAGGAACCGTAAGACAGGCCAAAATCAGCCCCAGCATTTT,CASRNRKTGQNQPQHF,NA,NA,TRBJ1-5,TRBV28
TGTGCCAGCAGCCGGACAGGGTCCGCCGGGGAGCTGTTTTTT,CASSRTGSAGELFF,TRBD1,NA,TRBJ2-2,TRBV3-1
TGCGCCAGCAGCCAAGATGGGAAGAGGGCAGGATTACCTGAAGCTTTCTTT,CASSQDGKRAGLPEAFF,NA,many,TRBJ1-1,TRBV4-3
TGCGCCAGCAAAGGGGATCCTAGCACAGATACGCAGTATTTT,CASKGDPSTDTQYF,NA,NA,TRBJ2-3,TRBV5-1
TGCGCCAGCAGCTGGGACAGGGACCCTTACTATGGCTACACCTTC,CASSWDRDPYYGYTF,TRBD1,NA,TRBJ1-2,TRBV5-1
TGCAGTGCTAGAGATCGTACAGGGAACACTGAAGCTTTCTTT,CSARDRTGNTEAFF,NA,NA,TRBJ1-1,TRBV20-1
TGTGCCATCAGTGATGGTTACTATGGCTACACCTTC,CAISDGYYGYTF,NA,NA,TRBJ1-2,TRBV10-3
TGCAGTGCTCCGGGCAACTCTGGGGCCAACGTCCTGACTTTC,CSAPGNSGANVLTF,NA,NA,TRBJ2-6,TRBV20-1